Listed here are 22 T cell receptor beta chains from one sample, sequenced in a study of blood T cell repertoires in COVID-19. Repertoires were generated with immunoSEQ multiplex PCR, while TCRdb's copy carries only in-frame clones and drops some. The sample has 350,000 to 500,000 clones; around 90% are singletons. The sample consisted of peripheral blood. The receptors derive from a man aged 18 to 29 with COVID-19, enrolled during active disease.

V is TRBV4-1 and J is TRBJ2-1; D uncertain. V lost 0 bases and J lost 6, with 6 bases in between. Germline CDR1 reads MGHRA; CDR2 reads YSYEKL. The CDR3 consists of 13 residues. As DNA, the CDR3 is TGCGCCAGCAGCCAAGAACAGAGCAATGAGCAGTTCTTC. It is translated as CASSQEQSNEQFF.

With respect to this clone: Other nucleotide sequences from this sample produce the same CDR3. V and J are TRBV5-6 and TRBJ1-2; no definite D call. Germline V gene data show CDR1 as SGHDT and CDR2 as YYEEEE. This CDR3 is built from 13 residues. Trimming took off 2 bases at V and 2 bases at J, with 7 bases between the two ends. The CDR3, as DNA: TGTGCCAGCAGCTTAGGAGGAAACTATGGCTACACCTTC. This translates into CASSLGGNYGYTF.

Only one count was recorded for this clone. DNA of the CDR3: TGCGCCAGCAGCTCGGCAGGAGGTGGCTACACCTTC. Its protein is CASSSAGGGYTF. This sequence joins TRBV5-1 and TRBJ1-2, with D unclear. The length of the CDR3 is 12 residues. The V end lost 3 bases, the J end lost 7 bases, and 10 bases lay between the germline ends. Germline V gene data show CDR1 as SGHRS and CDR2 as YFSETQ.

The V call is TRBV5-8, the J call TRBJ1-4; D remains unclear. The length of the CDR3 is 15 residues. Trimming pared 8 bases from V and 0 bases from J, leaving 14 bases between. CDR1 is SGHTS, CDR2 YDEGEE, per germline. CDR3 in amino acids: CARPDTNTTNEKLFF. CDR3 nucleotide sequence: TGTGCCAGGCCAGACACCAACACAACTAATGAAAAACTGTTTTTT.

This chain connects TRBV20-1 to TRBJ2-3, with 7 bases fitting TRBD2. The CDR3 extends over 14 amino acids. Germline CDR1 and CDR2: DFQATT and SNEGSKA (reference sequence). V shed 3 bases and J 8 bases; nucleotides not matched to a gene: 11. DNA for the CDR3: TGCAGTGCTAGTGTGGCGCGGGGGAGGGGTACGCAGTATTTT. This sequence encodes CSASVARGRGTQYF.

The V gene is TRBV2, the J gene TRBJ2-3; D is undetermined. CDR1 is SNHLY, CDR2 FYNNEI, per germline. The CDR3 has 14 amino acids. V was pared by 2 bases and J by 1 base, with 7 bases between. The DNA of the CDR3 is TGTGCCAGCAGTGAATTCGAGGGCACAGATACGCAGTATTTT. Translating it yields CASSEFEGTDTQYF.

This CDR3 reads CSVEGQTGTGGYTF. CDR3 DNA sequence: TGCAGCGTTGAAGGCCAAACCGGGACAGGGGGCTACACCTTC. V usage is TRBV29-1 and J usage is TRBJ1-2; 9 positions agree with TRBD1. CDR3 size: 14 residues. Germline CDR1 is SQVTM and CDR2 is ANQGSEA. Trimming took 1 base from V and 8 from J; bases not matched to a gene: 8.

This clone was detected a few times. The rearrangement links TRBV7-9 to TRBJ1-2; tentatively, D is TRBD1 (5 bases). With 3 bases removed from V and 0 bases from J, the gap between germline ends came to 11 bases. CDR1 is SEHNR and CDR2 is FQNEAQ in the germline V gene (reference sequence). This CDR3 has 15 residues. The CDR3 DNA sequence: TGTGCCAGCAGCTTCGGGGGGGTTCCTAACTATGGCTACACCTTC. Translating gives CASSFGGVPNYGYTF.

The chain employs TRBV30 and TRBJ1-5; possible D gene TRBD1, 6 bases. V was trimmed by 4 bases and J by 5 bases, leaving 15 bases between them. This CDR3 spans 14 amino acids. Germline V lookup: CDR1 GTSNPN, CDR2 SVGIG (reference sequence). CDR3 amino acids: CAWTQGHGDQPQHF. CDR3 bases: TGTGCCTGGACCCAGGGGCATGGGGATCAGCCCCAGCATTTT. The full variable domain, in which reference TRBV30 and TRBJ1-5 provide the parts outside the CDR3, is SQTIHQWPATLVQPVGSPLSLECTVEGTSNPNLYWYRQAAGRGLQLLFYSVGIGQISSEVPQNLSASRPQDRQFILSSKKLLLSDSGFYLCAWTQGHGDQPQHFGDGTRLSIL.

This chain connects TRBV9 to TRBJ2-1, with D hard to call. The CDR3 is made up of 14 amino acids. The V and J ends lost 4 bases and 0 bases respectively, with 8 bases between them. The germline CDR1 and CDR2 sequences are SGDLS and YYNGEE. CDR3 DNA: TGTGCCAGCAGCCCTCCCGTCTCCTACAATGAGCAGTTCTTC. Translated: CASSPPVSYNEQFF.

The J gene is TRBJ2-1, the V gene TRBV4-1, with 13 bases that match TRBD2. V was pared by 2 bases and J by 6 bases, with 7 bases of the junction left unmatched. The CDR3 runs to 17 residues. The V gene's germline CDR1 is MGHRA and CDR2 YSYEKL. CDR3 sequence reads: CASSQQPGLAGINEQFF. The CDR3 nucleotides are TGCGCCAGCAGCCAACAGCCGGGACTAGCGGGGATCAATGAGCAGTTCTTC.

The J gene is TRBJ2-7, the V gene TRBV10-1; the D gene is possibly TRBD2 (6 bases). The CDR3 has 17 amino acids. The V and J ends lost 0 bases and 6 bases respectively, with 21 bases between them. In germline, CDR1 is WNHNN, CDR2 SYGVQD (reference sequence). CDR3 residues: CASSESGTAAGAREQYF. CDR3 nucleotides: TGCGCCAGCAGTGAGTCAGGGACTGCTGCTGGGGCTCGCGAGCAGTACTTC.

The J gene is TRBJ2-7, the V gene TRBV6-2 or TRBV6-3, with 7 bases identical to TRBD1. CDR3 length: 13 amino acids. The germline CDR1 and CDR2 sequences are MNHEY and SVGEGT. V gave up 6 bases and J gave up 1 base; unmatched junction bases: 3. Here the CDR3 DNA reads TGTGCCAGCAGCTTACAGGGGTCCTACGAGCAGTACTTC. Protein sequence: CASSLQGSYEQYF.

The chain links TRBV4-1 to TRBJ2-6; 8 nucleotides agree with TRBD1. Germline trimming cut 6 bases from V and 4 bases from J; bases unmatched to any gene: 11. The CDR3 runs 17 residues. CDR1 MGHRA and CDR2 YSYEKL come from the germline V gene. Here the CDR3 reads CASSGGQGREGANVLTF. Here the CDR3 DNA reads TGCGCCAGCAGTGGAGGACAGGGAAGGGAGGGGGCCAACGTCCTGACTTTC.

The V and J genes are TRBV5-1 and TRBJ1-3, with no clear D. There are 16 residues in the CDR3. V gave up 0 bases and J gave up 0 bases, with 10 bases separating them. CDR1 and CDR2 (germline): SGHRS, YFSETQ. This CDR3 reads CASSLAGGTSGNTIYF. DNA for the CDR3: TGCGCCAGCAGCTTGGCTGGAGGCACCTCTGGAAACACCATATATTTT. The variable domain in full, with the rest retrieved from reference TRBV5-1 and TRBJ1-3, is KAGVTQTPRYLIKTRGQQVTLSCSPISGHRSVSWYQQTPGQGLQFLFEYFSETQRNKGNFPGRFSGRQFSNSRSEMNVSTLELGDSALYLCASSLAGGTSGNTIYFGEGSWLTVV.

The rearrangement links TRBV2 to TRBJ2-5; 7 positions agree with TRBD1. V was clipped by 6 bases and J by 5 bases; unmatched bases: 6. From germline, CDR1 is SNHLY and CDR2 FYNNEI. CDR3 length equals 13 residues. The CDR3 sequence: CASRVGTVETQYF. The CDR3 DNA sequence: TGTGCCAGCAGGGTTGGGACAGTGGAGACCCAGTACTTC.

The rearrangement links TRBV7-3 to TRBJ2-3; 7 bases match TRBD1. The CDR3 is made up of 14 amino acids. The germline V gene has CDR1 SGHTA and CDR2 FQGTGA. Germline trimming cut 5 bases from V and 5 bases from J; bases unmatched to any gene: 7. The CDR3 DNA is TGTGCCAGCAGCCGGGACAGATTTGGAGATACGCAGTATTTT. Translated, it gives CASSRDRFGDTQYF.

This clone occurred a few times. V and J are TRBV30 and TRBJ1-2; D may be TRBD1 (6 bases). CDR3 length: 15 residues. The germline gives CDR1 GTSNPN, CDR2 SVGIG (reference sequence). The V and J ends lost 0 bases and 4 bases respectively, with 15 bases between them. The CDR3 loop reads CAWSVNPTGSYGYTF. For the CDR3, the DNA is TGTGCCTGGAGTGTTAACCCGACAGGCAGCTATGGCTACACCTTC.

The V call is TRBV20-1, the J call TRBJ1-1; D might be TRBD1 (6 bases). Germline V lookup: CDR1 DFQATT, CDR2 SNEGSKA (reference sequence). The CDR3 is made up of 15 amino acids. Trimming shortened V by 3 bases and J by 2 bases, and 16 bases separated the two germline ends. This CDR3 is CSASRSLTGNTEAFF. As DNA, the CDR3 is TGCAGTGCTAGTCGTAGTCTGACAGGTAACACTGAAGCTTTCTTT.

The V call is TRBV6-5, the J call TRBJ2-5, with 10 bases matching TRBD2. The V gene end was trimmed by 6 bases and the J gene end by 3 bases; junction bases not matched to a gene: 4. The CDR3 contains 14 residues. Germline V gives CDR1 MNHEY, CDR2 SVGAGI. CDR3 in amino acids: CASSERGGKETQYF. The CDR3 DNA sequence: TGTGCCAGCAGCGAGCGGGGGGGCAAAGAGACCCAGTACTTC.

The chain recombines TRBV6-5 with TRBJ2-7; a possible D gene is TRBD1 (6 bases). Germline lookup yields CDR1 MNHEY and CDR2 SVGAGI. CDR3 length: 14 residues. Trimming removed 8 bases at V and 6 bases at J, with 20 bases between. The CDR3, as DNA: TGTGCCAGCGTGCGAAGGACAGATGGGCGCGAGCAGTACTTC. It yields the protein CASVRRTDGREQYF.

The V call is TRBV7-6, the J call TRBJ2-2, with 12 bases that match TRBD2. The CDR3 is 16 residues long. J lost 1 base, V lost 5 bases, and 2 bases had no gene match. Germline V CDR1 and CDR2: SGHVS, FNYEAQ. The chain's CDR3 is CASSTGLAGNTGELFF. The CDR3 DNA follows: TGTGCCAGCAGCACGGGACTAGCGGGGAACACCGGGGAGCTGTTTTTT.